Below, 13 T cell receptor beta chains from the same sample are listed, as sequenced in a study of shared clonotypes between healthy human individuals. Sequenced by immunoSEQ multiplex PCR; TCRdb stores in-frame clones only, minus some. Counted here are 2.5 million or so clones, more than 90% occurring once; the ten biggest clones make up over 0.12%. The sequencing sample was made of naive CD4+ T cells sorted from blood. Documented subset: CD45RA+ positively selected. These receptors were taken from a young man in good health.

The V gene is TRBV7-9, the J gene TRBJ2-5; perhaps TRBD1 as D (6 bases). V was clipped by 6 bases and J by 2 bases, with 13 bases between them. The CDR3 extends over 14 amino acids. CDR1 is SEHNR, CDR2 FQNEAQ, per germline (reference sequence). CDR3 nucleotide sequence: TGTGCCAGCAGTCCACAGGGATGGCAAGAGACCCAGTACTTC. Amino acid sequence: CASSPQGWQETQYF.

The chain couples TRBV7-8 to TRBJ1-4; possibly TRBD1 for D (5 bases). This CDR3 spans 16 amino acids. With 5 bases removed from V and 0 bases from J, the gap between germline ends came to 13 bases. Germline V gene lookup returns CDR1 SGHVS and CDR2 FQNEAQ. The CDR3 is CASSPGTQTTNEKLFF. The CDR3, as DNA: TGTGCCAGCAGCCCCGGGACCCAAACAACTAATGAAAAACTGTTTTTT.

The CDR3 sequence: CASSFSDSIYSNQPQHF. In nucleotides, the CDR3 is TGTGCCAGCAGTTTTTCCGACAGCATTTATAGCAATCAGCCCCAGCATTTT. J is TRBJ1-5 and V is TRBV28, with D possibly matching TRBD1 (5 bases). This CDR3 is 17 amino acids long. The V gene's germline CDR1 is MDHEN and CDR2 SYDVKM. Trimming removed 3 bases from V and 0 bases from J, with 15 bases in between.

V usage is TRBV19 and J usage is TRBJ1-2, with D perhaps TRBD1 (5 bases). V lost 4 bases to trimming and J lost 3 bases, with 12 bases between them. The germline V gene encodes CDR1 LNHDA and CDR2 SQIVND (reference sequence). CDR3 length: 14 amino acids. In DNA, the CDR3 is TGTGCCAGTAGTAGTCCGGGACGGTACTATGGCTACACCTTC. This translates into CASSSPGRYYGYTF.

V is TRBV5-6 and J is TRBJ1-2, with a tentative D call TRBD1 (6 bases). The V gene lost 3 bases and the J gene lost 9 bases, with 18 bases spanning the gap. There are 14 residues in the CDR3. The V gene's germline CDR1 is SGHDT and CDR2 YYEEEE. The CDR3 DNA sequence: TGTGCCAGCAGCTCTCCAGGGGAGGGCAGGAGCTACACCTTC. Its protein product is CASSSPGEGRSYTF.

The chain has TRBV5-5 and TRBJ2-3; D gene uncertain. Trimming removed 0 bases at V and 1 base at J, with 9 bases between. This CDR3 region has 15 residues. The germline CDR1 and CDR2 sequences are SGHKS and YYEKEE (reference sequence). The CDR3 protein is CASSLDGLGTDTQYF. CDR3 sequence (DNA): TGTGCCAGCAGCTTGGACGGGCTAGGCACAGATACGCAGTATTTT.

The chain links TRBV21-1 to TRBJ2-2. TRBV21-1 constitutes a pseudogene. The CDR3 has 16 amino acids. CDR3: CASSKILGRSSGELFF. Written as DNA, the CDR3 is TGTGCCAGCAGCAAAATTCTGGGACGTAGTTCCGGGGAGCTGTTTTTT.

This chain joins TRBV10-3 and TRBJ1-1, with 10 bases lining up with TRBD1. This CDR3 is 12 amino acids long. V trimming: 5 bases; J trimming: 9 bases; junction bases outside the gene matches: 3. The V gene's germline CDR1 is ENHRY and CDR2 SYGVKD. The CDR3: CAISPTGGKAFF. The CDR3 DNA sequence: TGTGCCATCAGTCCGACAGGGGGCAAAGCTTTCTTT.

The rearrangement joins TRBV6-1 to TRBJ1-1, with a weak D call TRBD1 (5 bases). Trimming took off 5 bases at V and 1 base at J, with 11 bases between the two ends. This CDR3 has 14 amino acids. Germline V gene lookup returns CDR1 MNHNS and CDR2 SASEGT. The CDR3 nucleotides are TGTGCCAGCAGTCGGACGGACACGAACACTGAAGCTTTCTTT. It codes for CASSRTDTNTEAFF.

The chain has TRBV5-4 and TRBJ2-5; 8 nucleotides match TRBD2. The CDR3 has 16 residues. V was pared by 0 bases and J by 4 bases, with 8 bases of the junction left unmatched. Per germline, CDR1 SGHNT and CDR2 YYREEE (reference sequence). The CDR3 reads CASSLGSGRDPETQYF. CDR3 in DNA: TGTGCCAGCAGCTTGGGAAGCGGGAGAGACCCAGAGACCCAGTACTTC.

With respect to this clone: The same CDR3 can be traced to other DNA sequences in this sample. The rearrangement joins TRBV18 to TRBJ1-3; D might be TRBD1 (6 bases). Trimming took 0 bases from V and 4 from J, leaving 10 bases between them. This CDR3 contains 15 residues. The germline V gene has CDR1 KGHSH and CDR2 LQKENI. The CDR3 DNA sequence: TGTGCCAGCTCACCACCGTCAGGGGCAGGAAACACCATATATTTT. Protein sequence: CASSPPSGAGNTIYF.

The chain carries TRBV27 and TRBJ1-1, with TRBD1 matching 10 bases. V was pared by 6 bases and J by 0 bases, with 7 bases of the junction left unmatched. Germline assignment: CDR1 MNHEY and CDR2 SMNVEV (reference sequence). This CDR3 region has 16 residues. CDR3 sequence reads: CASRPWTGGVNTEAFF. The CDR3 DNA reads TGTGCCAGCAGACCATGGACAGGGGGAGTGAACACTGAAGCTTTCTTT.

This chain links TRBV27 with TRBJ2-3, with 10 nucleotides matching TRBD2. Looked up from germline, CDR1 is MNHEY and CDR2 is SMNVEV (reference sequence). V lost 3 bases and J lost 1; bases outside the gene matches: 10. The CDR3 is made up of 18 amino acids. The CDR3 nucleotides are TGTGCCAGCAGTTTCACACCTCCGGGGACTAGCGGCACAGATACGCAGTATTTT. Its protein is CASSFTPPGTSGTDTQYF.